What follows are 6 T cell receptor beta chains derived from one specimen sequenced in a study of Graves' ophthalmopathy and Graves' hyperthyroidism. TCR beta CDR3 amplification used RNA transcripts. HTBI primers served in a first-round RT-PCR, which a second-round multiplex PCR followed. TCRdb recomputed calls from the multiplex PCR reads with MiXCR, one row per CDR3 protein. The profile shows 170,000 or so distinct CDR3 sequences, approximately 40% of them singletons. Source material: peripheral blood. All receptors derive from a woman between 40 and 55 years old with Graves' ophthalmopathy.

The sample holds many counts of this clonotype. This chain joins TRBV30 and TRBJ1-1; TRBD1 aligns across 7 bases. The J segment lost 5 bases and the V segment lost 3 bases, leaving 9 bases of the junction unmatched. CDR1 and CDR2 from the germline V gene are GTSNPN and SVGIG (reference sequence). CDR3 length: 14 residues. CDR3 region: CAWSVKGAGTEAFF. The CDR3 nucleotides are TGTGCCTGGAGCGTTAAGGGGGCCGGTACTGAAGCTTTCTTT.

This chain uses TRBV6-1 with TRBJ2-7, with TRBD2 matching 12 bases. With 8 bases clipped from V and 2 bases from J, the junction kept 1 base outside the gene matches. The length of the CDR3 is 13 residues. The germline gives CDR1 MNHNS, CDR2 SASEGT. The DNA of the CDR3 is TGTGCCAGCGGACTAGCGGGGCCCTACGAGCAGTACTTC. Amino acid sequence: CASGLAGPYEQYF.

This clonotype was seen ten or more times. The chain uses TRBV25-1 and TRBJ2-7, with 8 bases lining up with TRBD1. V shed 3 bases and J 2 bases; nucleotides not matched to a gene: 6. The CDR3 extends over 15 amino acids. The germline V gene has CDR1 MGHDK and CDR2 SYGVNS. This CDR3 is CASSDRTGTTYEQYF. Written as DNA, the CDR3 is TGTGCCAGCAGTGACCGGACAGGGACGACCTACGAGCAGTACTTC.

The J gene is TRBJ1-2, the V gene TRBV6-5; D remains ambiguous. CDR1 and CDR2 (germline): MNHEY, SVGAGI. Trimming stripped 3 bases from V and 3 bases from J, with 8 bases between. The CDR3 is 13 residues long. Here the CDR3 reads CASSYDDDYGYTF. CDR3 DNA: TGTGCCAGCAGTTATGACGACGACTATGGCTACACCTTC.

J is TRBJ2-5 and V is TRBV20-1, with D possibly being TRBD2 (6 bases). Trimming removed 6 bases from V and 2 bases from J, with 13 bases in between. The CDR3 is 13 residues long. The germline gives CDR1 DFQATT, CDR2 SNEGSKA (reference sequence). CDR3 coding DNA: TGCAGTGCACGGCGGGAACAACAAGAGACCCAGTACTTC. This gives the protein CSARREQQETQYF.

V usage is TRBV12-3 or TRBV12-4 and J usage is TRBJ1-1; unclear D gene. This CDR3 region has 13 residues. V dropped 3 bases and J dropped 2 bases, with 7 bases sitting between them. CDR3 sequence (DNA): TGTGCCAGCAGTTTTGGTTCCAACACTGAAGCTTTCTTT. Amino acid sequence: CASSFGSNTEAFF.